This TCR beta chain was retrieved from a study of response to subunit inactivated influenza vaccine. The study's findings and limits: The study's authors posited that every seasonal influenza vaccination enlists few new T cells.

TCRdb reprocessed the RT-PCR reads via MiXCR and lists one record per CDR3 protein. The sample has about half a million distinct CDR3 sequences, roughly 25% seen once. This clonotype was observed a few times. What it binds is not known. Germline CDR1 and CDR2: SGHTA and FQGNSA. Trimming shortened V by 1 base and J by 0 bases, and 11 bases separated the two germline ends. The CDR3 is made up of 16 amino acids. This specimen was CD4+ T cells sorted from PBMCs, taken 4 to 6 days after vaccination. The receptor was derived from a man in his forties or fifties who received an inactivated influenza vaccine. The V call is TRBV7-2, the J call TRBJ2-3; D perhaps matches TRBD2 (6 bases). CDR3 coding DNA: TGTGCCAGCAGCTTAGATCGGGGGAGAAGCACAGATACGCAGTATTTT. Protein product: CASSLDRGRSTDTQYF. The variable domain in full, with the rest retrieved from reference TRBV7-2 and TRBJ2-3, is GAGVSQSPSNKVTEKGKDVELRCDPISGHTALYWYRQSLGQGLEFLIYFQGNSAPDKSGLPSDRFSAERTGGSVSTLTIQRTQQEDSAVYLCASSLDRGRSTDTQYFGPGTRLTVL.